What follows are 14 T cell receptor beta chains derived from one specimen sequenced in a study of blood T cell repertoires in COVID-19. Here immunoSEQ multiplex PCR was the method, and the copy in TCRdb shows in-frame clones only, minus some. Of 100,000 or so clones in the sample, approximately 87% were seen once. The sample comprised peripheral blood. All receptors come from a human donor in a cohort sampled during active COVID-19.

The V and J genes are TRBV12-3 or TRBV12-4 and TRBJ1-2, with D perhaps matching TRBD1 (5 bases). This CDR3 has 12 amino acids. V lost 7 bases to trimming and J lost 6 bases, with 12 bases between them. The CDR3 region is CASTQGDDGYTF. The DNA of the CDR3 is TGTGCCAGCACCCAGGGTGACGATGGCTACACCTTC.

The gene calls are TRBV19 and TRBJ2-3, with TRBD2 identical over 9 bases. The germline V gene has CDR1 LNHDA and CDR2 SQIVND (reference sequence). The ends lost 6 bases at V and 0 bases at J; junction bases unmatched: 10. This CDR3 has 17 amino acids. CDR3 protein: CASSFVLAGGSTDTQYF. The CDR3, as DNA: TGTGCCAGTAGCTTTGTACTAGCGGGTGGGAGCACAGATACGCAGTATTTT. Full variable domain (remainder filled in from reference TRBV19 and TRBJ2-3): DGGITQSPKYLFRKEGQNVTLSCEQNLNHDAMYWYRQDPGQGLRLIYYSQIVNDFQKGDIAEGYSVSREKKESFPLTVTSAQKNPTAFYLCASSFVLAGGSTDTQYFGPGTRLTVL.

V is TRBV28 and J is TRBJ2-7, with 9 bases aligning to TRBD2. The CDR3 length is 15 residues. The V gene's germline CDR1 is MDHEN and CDR2 SYDVKM. The junction had 7 bases not matched to a gene; V was cut back by 7 bases and J by 0 bases. The CDR3, as DNA: TGTGCCAGCACCCTAGGCGGGGGGGCCTCCTACGAGCAGTACTTC. It translates to CASTLGGGASYEQYF.

The rearrangement uses TRBV28 and TRBJ2-7; D perhaps matches TRBD1 (6 bases). Trimming took off 2 bases at V and 8 bases at J, with 7 bases between the two ends. This CDR3 contains 11 residues. CDR1 and CDR2 from the germline V gene are MDHEN and SYDVKM. This CDR3 is CASSLRDKQYF. In nucleotides, the CDR3 is TGTGCCAGCAGTTTACGGGACAAGCAGTACTTC.

V usage is TRBV27 and J usage is TRBJ2-7; 7 positions agree with TRBD1. The CDR3 has 15 amino acids. The J segment lost 5 bases and the V segment lost 0 bases, leaving 7 bases of the junction unmatched. Germline V lookup: CDR1 MNHEY, CDR2 SMNVEV (reference sequence). CDR3 DNA: TGTGCCAGCAGTTTATCGCGTAAAGGGGGCAACGAGCAGTACTTC. It specifies CASSLSRKGGNEQYF.

A single count supports this clone. This chain links TRBV6-2 or TRBV6-3 with TRBJ2-7; 7 positions match TRBD2. There are 17 residues in the CDR3. With V trimmed by 2 bases and J by 3 bases, 13 bases remained unmatched. The germline gives CDR1 MNHEY, CDR2 SVGEGT. The CDR3: CASSYTLWAGVDYEQYF. The CDR3 DNA is TGTGCCAGCAGTTACACCCTATGGGCGGGAGTAGACTACGAGCAGTACTTC.

The chain has TRBV5-1 and TRBJ2-7; tentative D call: TRBD2 (5 bases). This CDR3 is 16 amino acids long. Trimming took 0 bases from V and 0 from J, leaving 13 bases between them. Per germline, CDR1 SGHRS and CDR2 YFSETQ. In DNA form, the CDR3 reads TGCGCCAGCAGCTTGGTTTTGGCGGGTTACTCCTACGAGCAGTACTTC. This encodes CASSLVLAGYSYEQYF.

The rearrangement uses TRBV20-1 and TRBJ2-1, with D perhaps TRBD1 (6 bases). The V and J ends lost 6 bases and 6 bases respectively, with 9 bases between them. CDR3 length: 11 residues. CDR1 is DFQATT and CDR2 is SNEGSKA in the germline V gene (reference sequence). The CDR3 DNA is TGCAGTGCCCCCAGGGGCAATGAGCAGTTCTTC. Translation: CSAPRGNEQFF.

This sequence joins TRBV7-2 and TRBJ2-5; D might be TRBD2 (5 bases). Germline CDR1 is SGHTA and CDR2 is FQGNSA. The CDR3 spans 13 residues. The V and J ends lost 5 bases and 5 bases respectively, with 12 bases between them. In DNA form, the CDR3 reads TGTGCCAGCAGCATTCAGACGGGGGAGACCCAGTACTTC. Protein sequence: CASSIQTGETQYF.

The chain has TRBV27 and TRBJ2-1, with TRBD1 matching 7 bases. The CDR3 loop spans 16 amino acids. V lost 6 bases to trimming and J lost 9 bases; unmatched junction nucleotides: 17. Germline V gene sequence: CDR1 MNHEY, CDR2 SMNVEV (reference sequence). CDR3 sequence (DNA): TGTGCCAGCAGCCTGAACCTGGGACAGCCCTGGGGTGAGCAGTTCTTC. It specifies CASSLNLGQPWGEQFF.

This sequence joins TRBV12-3 or TRBV12-4 and TRBJ1-1, with TRBD1 identical over 10 bases. J was trimmed by 4 bases and V by 6 bases; bases with no gene match: 2. The CDR3 runs 13 residues. The CDR3 coding sequence is TGTGCCAGCAGCCGGACAGGGGGCACTGAAGCTTTCTTT. This gives the protein CASSRTGGTEAFF.

The chain links TRBV9 to TRBJ1-2, with TRBD1 identical over 7 bases. V lost 5 bases to trimming and J lost 1 base; unmatched junction nucleotides: 5. This CDR3 has 14 amino acids. The germline CDR1 and CDR2 sequences are SGDLS and YYNGEE. DNA of the CDR3: TGTGCCAGCAGTGGGACAGACTATAACTATGGCTACACCTTC. This encodes CASSGTDYNYGYTF.

The chain joins TRBV5-4 to TRBJ1-3; D not certain. Germline values: CDR1 SGHNT, CDR2 YYREEE (reference sequence). There are 16 residues in the CDR3. Trimming removed 0 bases from V and 4 bases from J, with 14 bases in between. Written as DNA, the CDR3 is TGTGCCAGCAGCTTGGCCGGCGGTCTCCCGGGAAACACCATATATTTT. Its translation: CASSLAGGLPGNTIYF.

This chain uses TRBV1 with TRBJ2-5; TRBD1, the D gene given by the table, was not confirmed from the DNA. TRBV1 is a known pseudogene. The CDR3 runs 16 residues. CDR3: CTSSQEPSGSQETQYF. CDR3 nucleotides: TGCACCAGCAGCCAAGAGCCCAGTGGCAGCCAAGAGACCCAGTACTTC.